These 2 T cell receptor beta chains came from one sample sequenced in a study of cytomegalovirus exposure and HLA in healthy donors. In the PCR, 60 Vbeta and 13 Jbeta primers were used. Produced via immunoSEQ multiplex PCR; TCRdb's table is partial and in-frame only. The data hold more than 100,000 clones, with approximately 72% observed a single time. Sequencing was done on a sample of PBMCs. Source of these receptors: a man younger than 35 in good health and CMV-seronegative.

The chain recombines TRBV12-5 with TRBJ2-7; D remains ambiguous. Trimming stripped 6 bases from V and 2 bases from J, with 5 bases between. CDR3 size: 11 residues. Germline CDR1 and CDR2: LGHNT and FRNRAP. The CDR3 spells CASGPTYEQYF. CDR3 in DNA: TGTGCTAGTGGGCCTACCTACGAGCAGTACTTC.

The chain carries TRBV7-9 and TRBJ1-2; the match to TRBD1 covers 8 bases. In germline, CDR1 is SEHNR, CDR2 FQNEAQ (reference sequence). The J segment lost 8 bases and the V segment lost 3 bases, leaving 8 bases of the junction unmatched. There are 14 residues in the CDR3. CDR3 sequence (DNA): TGTGCCAGCAGCTTTGATACAGGGGGGCTCGGCTACACCTTC. It specifies CASSFDTGGLGYTF.